Listed below are T cell receptor beta chains from one sample, sequenced in a study of T cells in Graves' hyperthyroidism and ophthalmopathy. TCRdb called the multiplex PCR reads again in MiXCR, with one record for every CDR3 protein. Of hundreds of thousands of distinct CDR3 sequences listed, about a sixth were seen once; the top ten hold less than 4.5%. The source material was blood. The source is a woman in her twenties or thirties with Graves' hyperthyroidism. Both conserved end residues are part of each CDR3. Each record gives: V gene, clone size, CDR3 length, J gene, D gene, CDR3 protein, CDR3 DNA. A D gene is named only where the DNA matches it firmly. Clone size, where shown, is once, few, many, or a class for clones that have expanded.

v_gene: TRBV2; abundance: many; len: 14; j_gene: TRBJ2-1; d_gene: -; CDR3aa: CASTPTGTPNEQFF; CDR3nt: TGTGCCAGCACCCCGACTGGAACTCCAAATGAGCAGTTCTTC
v_gene: TRBV20-1; abundance: many; len: 15; j_gene: TRBJ1-1; d_gene: -; CDR3aa: CSASLRRTGNTEAFF; CDR3nt: TGCAGTGCTAGCTTAAGGCGTACGGGGAACACTGAAGCTTTCTTT
v_gene: TRBV13; abundance: many; len: 16; j_gene: TRBJ2-3; d_gene: -; CDR3aa: CASSLKVAADTDTQYF; CDR3nt: TGTGCCAGCAGCTTAAAGGTGGCGGCAGACACAGATACGCAGTATTTT
v_gene: TRBV9; abundance: -; len: 13; j_gene: TRBJ1-2; d_gene: -; CDR3aa: CASSESGHYGYTF; CDR3nt: TGTGCCAGCAGCGAGTCTGGACACTATGGCTACACCTTC
v_gene: TRBV20-1; abundance: many; len: 16; j_gene: TRBJ2-5; d_gene: TRBD2; CDR3aa: CSATDLGGTEQETQYF; CDR3nt: TGCAGTGCTACCGACCTGGGAGGGACGGAGCAAGAGACCCAGTACTTC
v_gene: TRBV9; abundance: -; len: 14; j_gene: TRBJ1-1; d_gene: -; CDR3aa: CASSPTGGNAEAFF; CDR3nt: TGTGCCAGCAGCCCCACGGGAGGGAACGCTGAAGCTTTCTTT
v_gene: TRBV6-1; abundance: few; len: 14; j_gene: TRBJ2-3; d_gene: -; CDR3aa: CASSELAVGDTQYF; CDR3nt: TGTGCCAGCAGTGAATTGGCAGTCGGGGATACGCAGTATTTT
v_gene: TRBV29-1; abundance: many; len: 14; j_gene: TRBJ2-3; d_gene: -; CDR3aa: CSVRGQTPADTQYF; CDR3nt: TGCAGCGTCCGCGGGCAAACCCCGGCAGATACGCAGTATTTT
v_gene: TRBV20-1; abundance: -; len: 12; j_gene: TRBJ2-7; d_gene: -; CDR3aa: CSANRATYEQYF; CDR3nt: TGCAGTGCTAACAGGGCGACCTACGAGCAGTACTTC
v_gene: TRBV3-1; abundance: -; len: 16; j_gene: TRBJ2-1; d_gene: -; CDR3aa: CASSRRGDLNYNEQLF; CDR3nt: TGTGCCAGCAGCCGCCGAGGGGACCTGAATTACAATGAGCAGCTCTTC
v_gene: TRBV12-3/TRBV12-4; abundance: few; len: 11; j_gene: TRBJ2-3; d_gene: -; CDR3aa: CASKEAGTQYF; CDR3nt: TGTGCCAGCAAGGAGGCGGGGACCCAGTATTTT
v_gene: TRBV5-1; abundance: many; len: 18; j_gene: TRBJ2-1; d_gene: TRBD2; CDR3aa: CASSLFFSGAGVVDEQFF; CDR3nt: TGCGCCAGCAGCTTGTTTTTTTCAGGCGCGGGAGTGGTCGATGAGCAGTTCTTC
v_gene: TRBV19; abundance: few; len: 15; j_gene: TRBJ1-5; d_gene: -; CDR3aa: CASSWGSEGNQPQHF; CDR3nt: TGTGCCAGTAGTTGGGGGTCTGAAGGCAATCAGCCCCAGCATTTT
v_gene: TRBV12-3/TRBV12-4; abundance: few; len: 17; j_gene: TRBJ1-5; d_gene: -; CDR3aa: CASSLGGGGRSGQPQHF; CDR3nt: TGTGCCAGCAGTTTAGGGGGTGGTGGGAGGTCAGGACAGCCCCAGCATTTT
v_gene: TRBV28; abundance: many; len: 13; j_gene: TRBJ2-7; d_gene: -; CDR3aa: CASSWARQIEQYF; CDR3nt: TGTGCCAGCAGTTGGGCCCGGCAAATCGAGCAGTACTTC
v_gene: TRBV7-2; abundance: many; len: 16; j_gene: TRBJ1-1; d_gene: -; CDR3aa: CASSLGGGRIGTEAFF; CDR3nt: TGTGCCAGCAGCTTAGGCGGGGGGCGAATAGGCACTGAAGCTTTCTTT
v_gene: TRBV11-2; abundance: many; len: 12; j_gene: TRBJ2-7; d_gene: -; CDR3aa: CASSSIEREQYF; CDR3nt: TGTGCCAGCAGTTCGATAGAGCGCGAGCAGTACTTC
v_gene: TRBV15; abundance: many; len: 15; j_gene: TRBJ2-5; d_gene: TRBD1; CDR3aa: CATSSPTGAEETQYF; CDR3nt: TGTGCCACCAGCAGTCCGACAGGGGCCGAAGAGACCCAGTACTTC
v_gene: TRBV10-2; abundance: many; len: 14; j_gene: TRBJ1-4; d_gene: -; CDR3aa: CASSPGSANEKLFF; CDR3nt: TGCGCCAGCAGTCCGGGCTCTGCTAATGAAAAACTGTTTTTT
v_gene: TRBV9; abundance: -; len: 16; j_gene: TRBJ2-1; d_gene: TRBD2; CDR3aa: CASSVRYAGAYNEQFF; CDR3nt: TGTGCCAGCAGCGTCAGGTACGCGGGAGCCTACAATGAGCAGTTCTTC
v_gene: TRBV20-1; abundance: -; len: 14; j_gene: TRBJ2-1; d_gene: TRBD2; CDR3aa: CSAERTSGSDEQFF; CDR3nt: TGCAGTGCTGAACGGACTAGCGGGAGTGATGAGCAGTTCTTC
v_gene: TRBV25-1; abundance: -; len: 12; j_gene: TRBJ1-5; d_gene: -; CDR3aa: CAGSRGRQPQHF; CDR3nt: TGTGCCGGTAGCAGGGGACGACAGCCCCAGCATTTT
v_gene: TRBV20-1; abundance: -; len: 11; j_gene: TRBJ1-1; d_gene: -; CDR3aa: CSAPWQGGAFF; CDR3nt: TGCAGTGCCCCTTGGCAGGGTGGTGCTTTCTTT
v_gene: TRBV27; abundance: -; len: 14; j_gene: TRBJ2-4; d_gene: -; CDR3aa: CASSLGPRGNIQYF; CDR3nt: TGTGCCAGCAGTTTAGGTCCTCGAGGGAACATTCAGTACTTC
v_gene: TRBV28; abundance: many; len: 15; j_gene: TRBJ2-7; d_gene: TRBD2; CDR3aa: CASNGPSGTTYEQYF; CDR3nt: TGTGCCAGCAACGGACCCAGCGGGACCACCTACGAGCAGTACTTC
v_gene: TRBV4-1; abundance: -; len: 17; j_gene: TRBJ2-7; d_gene: TRBD2; CDR3aa: CASSQDYMGRDSYEQYF; CDR3nt: TGCGCCAGCAGCCAAGATTATATGGGGAGGGACTCCTACGAGCAGTACTTC
v_gene: TRBV11-2; abundance: many; len: 16; j_gene: TRBJ2-7; d_gene: -; CDR3aa: CASSLVPPGFSNEQYF; CDR3nt: TGTGCCAGCAGCTTAGTCCCGCCAGGGTTTTCGAACGAGCAGTACTTC
v_gene: TRBV29-1; abundance: -; len: 12; j_gene: TRBJ2-2; d_gene: -; CDR3aa: CSVWLNTGELFF; CDR3nt: TGCAGCGTTTGGTTGAACACCGGGGAGCTGTTTTTT
v_gene: TRBV27; abundance: many; len: 15; j_gene: TRBJ1-5; d_gene: TRBD1; CDR3aa: CASTQTGMGNQPQHF; CDR3nt: TGTGCCAGCACTCAGACAGGGATGGGCAATCAGCCCCAGCATTTT
v_gene: TRBV12-3/TRBV12-4; abundance: few; len: 16; j_gene: TRBJ2-3; d_gene: TRBD2; CDR3aa: CANSLGTSANTDTQYF; CDR3nt: TGTGCCAACAGTTTAGGCACTAGCGCGAACACAGATACGCAGTATTTT
v_gene: TRBV7-9; abundance: few; len: 15; j_gene: TRBJ1-2; d_gene: -; CDR3aa: CASSSREPPNYGYTF; CDR3nt: TGTGCCAGCAGCTCTAGGGAGCCGCCTAACTATGGCTACACCTTC
v_gene: TRBV28; abundance: few; len: 13; j_gene: TRBJ2-2; d_gene: -; CDR3aa: CASNLARPGELFF; CDR3nt: TGTGCCAGCAACCTAGCCCGCCCCGGGGAGCTGTTTTTT
v_gene: TRBV5-1; abundance: few; len: 15; j_gene: TRBJ2-1; d_gene: TRBD2; CDR3aa: CASSLGSAGVREQFF; CDR3nt: TGCGCCAGCAGCTTGGGATCGGCGGGAGTACGTGAGCAGTTCTTC
v_gene: TRBV10-3; abundance: many; len: 13; j_gene: TRBJ2-7; d_gene: TRBD2; CDR3aa: CAISDSSGYEQYF; CDR3nt: TGTGCCATCAGTGACTCTAGCGGATACGAGCAGTACTTC
v_gene: TRBV7-9; abundance: few; len: 15; j_gene: TRBJ2-2; d_gene: -; CDR3aa: CASSLEAGTTGELFF; CDR3nt: TGTGCCAGCAGCTTAGAAGCCGGGACCACCGGGGAGCTGTTTTTT
v_gene: TRBV7-8; abundance: -; len: 13; j_gene: TRBJ1-2; d_gene: -; CDR3aa: CASSQGLEYGYTF; CDR3nt: TGTGCCAGCAGCCAGGGCCTTGAGTATGGCTACACCTTC
v_gene: TRBV27; abundance: few; len: 11; j_gene: TRBJ2-1; d_gene: -; CDR3aa: CAVGRNNEQFF; CDR3nt: TGTGCCGTCGGGCGTAACAATGAGCAGTTCTTC
v_gene: TRBV29-1; abundance: many; len: 13; j_gene: TRBJ2-7; d_gene: TRBD2; CDR3aa: CSVPGLVDDEQYF; CDR3nt: TGCAGCGTCCCGGGACTAGTCGACGACGAGCAGTACTTC
v_gene: TRBV20-1; abundance: few; len: 16; j_gene: TRBJ2-2; d_gene: -; CDR3aa: CSARPTQGLVVGELFF; CDR3nt: TGCAGTGCTAGACCTACGCAGGGGCTAGTGGTAGGGGAGCTGTTTTTT
v_gene: TRBV20-1; abundance: many; len: 15; j_gene: TRBJ2-3; d_gene: TRBD1; CDR3aa: CSARRQGSSTDTQYF; CDR3nt: TGCAGTGCTAGAAGACAGGGCTCTAGCACAGATACGCAGTATTTT
v_gene: TRBV10-3; abundance: -; len: 15; j_gene: TRBJ1-2; d_gene: -; CDR3aa: CAIRPLTGLGYGYTF; CDR3nt: TGTGCCATCAGGCCTTTAACAGGGCTCGGCTATGGCTACACCTTC
v_gene: TRBV11-2; abundance: many; len: 13; j_gene: TRBJ2-7; d_gene: -; CDR3aa: CASRLPPLSEQYF; CDR3nt: TGTGCCAGCAGACTCCCCCCCCTCTCCGAGCAGTACTTC
v_gene: TRBV20-1; abundance: -; len: 13; j_gene: TRBJ2-7; d_gene: -; CDR3aa: CSANADSAYEQYF; CDR3nt: TGCAGTGCTAACGCAGACAGTGCCTACGAGCAGTACTTC
v_gene: TRBV14; abundance: -; len: 16; j_gene: TRBJ2-7; d_gene: TRBD1; CDR3aa: CASSQDTRQGYYEQYF; CDR3nt: TGTGCCAGCAGCCAAGATACGAGACAGGGGTACTACGAGCAGTACTTC
v_gene: TRBV20-1; abundance: many; len: 12; j_gene: TRBJ2-1; d_gene: -; CDR3aa: CSAREHNNEQFF; CDR3nt: TGCAGTGCTAGAGAGCATAACAATGAGCAGTTCTTC
v_gene: TRBV6-1; abundance: many; len: 15; j_gene: TRBJ2-5; d_gene: -; CDR3aa: CASSAVGTRQETQYF; CDR3nt: TGTGCCAGCAGTGCTGTGGGGACCAGGCAAGAGACCCAGTACTTC
v_gene: TRBV2; abundance: many; len: 14; j_gene: TRBJ2-3; d_gene: -; CDR3aa: CASMFFTSTDTQYF; CDR3nt: TGTGCCAGCATGTTTTTTACTAGCACAGATACGCAGTATTTT
v_gene: TRBV5-1; abundance: many; len: 15; j_gene: TRBJ2-5; d_gene: TRBD2; CDR3aa: CASSLVTGGQETQYF; CDR3nt: TGCGCCAGCAGCTTGGTGACGGGAGGACAAGAGACCCAGTACTTC
v_gene: TRBV4-1; abundance: -; len: 12; j_gene: TRBJ2-1; d_gene: -; CDR3aa: CASSQIASEQFF; CDR3nt: TGCGCCAGCAGCCAAATAGCTAGTGAGCAGTTCTTC
v_gene: TRBV19; abundance: -; len: 11; j_gene: TRBJ2-1; d_gene: -; CDR3aa: CASSTGWEQFF; CDR3nt: TGTGCCAGTAGTACAGGGTGGGAGCAGTTCTTC
v_gene: TRBV20-1; abundance: few; len: 15; j_gene: TRBJ2-2; d_gene: -; CDR3aa: CSARDSGGGHGELFF; CDR3nt: TGCAGTGCTAGAGATAGCGGAGGGGGGCACGGGGAGCTGTTTTTT
v_gene: TRBV2; abundance: -; len: 15; j_gene: TRBJ2-2; d_gene: TRBD1; CDR3aa: CASTDRGPGTGELFF; CDR3nt: TGTGCCAGCACCGACAGGGGGCCGGGCACCGGGGAGCTGTTTTTT
v_gene: TRBV7-9; abundance: many; len: 12; j_gene: TRBJ2-7; d_gene: -; CDR3aa: CASRTGTYEQYF; CDR3nt: TGTGCCAGCCGGACGGGAACCTACGAGCAGTACTTC
v_gene: TRBV5-6; abundance: -; len: 14; j_gene: TRBJ1-1; d_gene: -; CDR3aa: CASSLSGVRAEAFF; CDR3nt: TGTGCCAGCAGCTTGTCCGGGGTTCGCGCTGAAGCTTTCTTT
v_gene: TRBV11-3; abundance: few; len: 18; j_gene: TRBJ2-4; d_gene: TRBD2; CDR3aa: CASSFSGRALGAKNIQYF; CDR3nt: TGTGCCAGCAGCTTTAGCGGGAGGGCCCTCGGGGCCAAAAACATTCAGTACTTC
v_gene: TRBV28; abundance: many; len: 14; j_gene: TRBJ1-1; d_gene: -; CDR3aa: CASSPRQGLGEAFF; CDR3nt: TGTGCCAGCAGTCCCCGGCAGGGGCTCGGTGAAGCTTTCTTT
v_gene: TRBV9; abundance: -; len: 17; j_gene: TRBJ2-2; d_gene: TRBD1; CDR3aa: CASSRSTGQLNTGELFF; CDR3nt: TGTGCCAGCAGTCGATCGACGGGACAGCTGAACACCGGGGAGCTGTTTTTT
v_gene: TRBV7-9; abundance: -; len: 16; j_gene: TRBJ1-1; d_gene: TRBD1; CDR3aa: CASGPGQGWRNTEAFF; CDR3nt: TGTGCCAGCGGCCCAGGACAGGGCTGGAGGAACACTGAAGCTTTCTTT